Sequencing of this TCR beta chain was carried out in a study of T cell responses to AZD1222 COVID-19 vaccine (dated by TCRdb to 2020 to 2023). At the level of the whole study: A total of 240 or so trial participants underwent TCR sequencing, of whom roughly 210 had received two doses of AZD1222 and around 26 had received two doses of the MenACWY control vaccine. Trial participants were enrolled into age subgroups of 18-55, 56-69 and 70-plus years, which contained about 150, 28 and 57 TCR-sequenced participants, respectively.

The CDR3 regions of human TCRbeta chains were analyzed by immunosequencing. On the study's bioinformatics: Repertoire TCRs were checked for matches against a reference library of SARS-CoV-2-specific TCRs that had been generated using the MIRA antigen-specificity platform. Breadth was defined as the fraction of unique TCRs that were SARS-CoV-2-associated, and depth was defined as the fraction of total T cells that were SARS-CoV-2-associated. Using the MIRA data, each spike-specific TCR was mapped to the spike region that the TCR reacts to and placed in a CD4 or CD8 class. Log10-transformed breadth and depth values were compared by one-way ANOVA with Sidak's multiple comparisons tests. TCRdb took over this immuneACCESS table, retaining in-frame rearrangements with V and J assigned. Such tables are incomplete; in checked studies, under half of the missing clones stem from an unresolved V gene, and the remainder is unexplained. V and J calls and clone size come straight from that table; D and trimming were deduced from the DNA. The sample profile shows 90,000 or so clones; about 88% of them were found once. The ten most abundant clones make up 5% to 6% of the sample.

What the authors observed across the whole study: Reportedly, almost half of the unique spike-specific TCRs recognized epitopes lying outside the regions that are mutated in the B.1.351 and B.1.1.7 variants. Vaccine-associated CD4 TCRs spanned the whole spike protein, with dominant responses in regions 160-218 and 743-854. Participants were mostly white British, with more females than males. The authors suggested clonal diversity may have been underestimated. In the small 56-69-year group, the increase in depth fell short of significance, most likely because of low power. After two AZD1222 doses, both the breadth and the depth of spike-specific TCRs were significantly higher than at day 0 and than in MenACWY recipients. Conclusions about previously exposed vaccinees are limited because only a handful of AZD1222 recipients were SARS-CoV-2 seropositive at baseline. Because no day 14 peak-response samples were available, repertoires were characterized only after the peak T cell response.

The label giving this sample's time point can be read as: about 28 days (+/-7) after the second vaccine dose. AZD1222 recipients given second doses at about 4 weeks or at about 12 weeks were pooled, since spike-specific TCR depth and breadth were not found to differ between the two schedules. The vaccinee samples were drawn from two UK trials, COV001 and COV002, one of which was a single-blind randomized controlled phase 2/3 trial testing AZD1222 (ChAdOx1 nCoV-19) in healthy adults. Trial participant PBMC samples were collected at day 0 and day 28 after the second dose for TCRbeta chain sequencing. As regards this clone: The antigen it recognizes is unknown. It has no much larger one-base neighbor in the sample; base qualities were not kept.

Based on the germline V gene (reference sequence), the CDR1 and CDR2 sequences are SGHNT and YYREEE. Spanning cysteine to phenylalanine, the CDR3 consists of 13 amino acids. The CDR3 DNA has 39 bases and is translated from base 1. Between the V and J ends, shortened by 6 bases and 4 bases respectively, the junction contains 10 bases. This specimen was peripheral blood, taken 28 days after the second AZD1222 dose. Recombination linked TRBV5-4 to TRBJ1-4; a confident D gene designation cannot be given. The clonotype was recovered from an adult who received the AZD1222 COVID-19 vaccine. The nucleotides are TGTGCCAGCACCATGGATCTTAATGAAAAACTGTTTTTT. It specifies CASTMDLNEKLFF.